A selection of T cell receptor beta chains follows, all from one sample in a study of CD8+CD57+ T cells in acquired aplastic anemia. One entry per CDR3 protein results from TCRdb running MiXCR on the reads. The sample holds approximately 80,000 distinct CDR3 sequences; roughly two thirds are singletons and the top ten take roughly 80%. Sequences were obtained from sorted CD4+, CD8+, or CD8+CD57+ T cells (not recorded which) from PBMCs. The receptors were gathered from a human donor with aplastic anemia. Both conserved end residues are part of each CDR3. The D gene is left open where the match is weak. Clone size, where shown, is once, few, many, or a class for clones that have expanded.

clone_size d_call cdr3_length j_call v_call cdr3_aa cdr3_nt
- TRBD1 14 TRBJ2-7 TRBV19 CATRRQGSVDEQYF TGTGCCACTCGCAGACAGGGGAGCGTCGACGAGCAGTACTTC
- - 14 TRBJ2-5 TRBV24-1 CATSDSKGRETQYF TGTGCCACCAGTGATTCCAAAGGGAGAGAGACCCAGTACTTC
- - 15 TRBJ2-3 TRBV24-1 CATSDLRDDTDTQYF TGTGCCACCAGTGATTTGCGGGACGACACAGATACGCAGTATTTT
- TRBD1 14 TRBJ1-6 TRBV10-1 CASSPGTGNSPLHF TGCGCCAGCAGTCCCGGGACAGGGAATTCACCCCTCCACTTT
few - 13 TRBJ2-7 TRBV12-3/TRBV12-4 CASSYAVIYEQYF TGTGCCAGCAGTTACGCAGTCATCTACGAGCAGTACTTC
few - 11 TRBJ2-7 TRBV20-1 CSARDFYEQYF TGCAGTGCCCGGGACTTCTACGAGCAGTACTTC
once TRBD2 15 TRBJ2-3 TRBV2 CASRKTSGNVDTQYF TGTGCCAGCAGGAAGACTAGCGGGAATGTAGATACGCAGTATTTT
- - 13 TRBJ1-2 TRBV12-5 CASGLRSRDGYTF TGTGCTAGTGGTTTGCGGTCCAGGGATGGCTACACCTTC
- TRBD1 16 TRBJ2-5 TRBV9 CASSVAGQGAGETQYF TGTGCCAGCAGCGTAGCGGGACAGGGGGCAGGAGAGACCCAGTACTTC
- - 15 TRBJ2-3 TRBV29-1 CSVVPSGTSTDTQYF TGCAGCGTTGTGCCCAGCGGCACTAGCACAGATACGCAGTATTTT
once TRBD2 15 TRBJ2-5 TRBV3-1 CASSQGAGDQETQYF TGTGCCAGCAGCCAAGGAGCGGGGGACCAAGAGACCCAGTACTTC
- TRBD1 16 TRBJ2-3 TRBV4-2 CASTRAGQGGADTQYF TGTGCCAGCACCCGGGCGGGACAGGGGGGGGCAGATACGCAGTATTTT
- - 13 TRBJ1-3 TRBV10-3 CAIMGDAGDTIYF TGTGCCATCATGGGTGACGCTGGGGACACCATATATTTT
- - 13 TRBJ1-2 TRBV10-3 CAISLDRPDGYTF TGTGCCATCAGTTTGGACAGACCTGATGGCTACACCTTC
- - 15 TRBJ1-1 TRBV7-2 CASRLSSTGGPEAFF TGTGCCAGCAGGCTCTCTAGTACAGGAGGGCCTGAAGCTTTCTTT
- - 12 TRBJ2-7 TRBV29-1 CSVSSSSYEQYF TGCAGCGTTTCCTCGAGCTCCTACGAGCAGTACTTC
- - 14 TRBJ1-3 TRBV20-1 CSARDYLAGNTIYF TGCAGTGCTAGAGATTACCTGGCTGGAAACACCATATATTTT
- - 13 TRBJ1-5 TRBV19 CASVGQSNQPQHF TGTGCCAGCGTTGGACAGAGCAATCAGCCCCAGCATTTT
- TRBD1 17 TRBJ1-5 TRBV24-1 CATSDAGTGGRNQPQHF TGTGCCACCAGTGATGCAGGGACAGGGGGACGCAATCAGCCCCAGCATTTT
- - 14 TRBJ2-5 TRBV2 CASSVGGSGETQYF TGTGCCAGCAGTGTGGGGGGTTCTGGAGAGACCCAGTACTTC
- TRBD1 12 TRBJ2-5 TRBV10-3 CAISGQGGTQYF TGTGCCATCAGTGGACAGGGGGGGACCCAGTACTTC
- TRBD1 13 TRBJ2-2 TRBV27 CASRRGGPGELFF TGTGCCAGCAGAAGAGGGGGCCCCGGGGAGCTGTTTTTT
- - 13 TRBJ2-7 TRBV29-1 CSATPDSSYEQYF TGCAGTGCCACCCCGGACAGCTCCTACGAGCAGTACTTC
few - 12 TRBJ2-1 TRBV28 CASSFPDTEQFF TGTGCCAGCAGTTTCCCGGACACAGAGCAGTTCTTC